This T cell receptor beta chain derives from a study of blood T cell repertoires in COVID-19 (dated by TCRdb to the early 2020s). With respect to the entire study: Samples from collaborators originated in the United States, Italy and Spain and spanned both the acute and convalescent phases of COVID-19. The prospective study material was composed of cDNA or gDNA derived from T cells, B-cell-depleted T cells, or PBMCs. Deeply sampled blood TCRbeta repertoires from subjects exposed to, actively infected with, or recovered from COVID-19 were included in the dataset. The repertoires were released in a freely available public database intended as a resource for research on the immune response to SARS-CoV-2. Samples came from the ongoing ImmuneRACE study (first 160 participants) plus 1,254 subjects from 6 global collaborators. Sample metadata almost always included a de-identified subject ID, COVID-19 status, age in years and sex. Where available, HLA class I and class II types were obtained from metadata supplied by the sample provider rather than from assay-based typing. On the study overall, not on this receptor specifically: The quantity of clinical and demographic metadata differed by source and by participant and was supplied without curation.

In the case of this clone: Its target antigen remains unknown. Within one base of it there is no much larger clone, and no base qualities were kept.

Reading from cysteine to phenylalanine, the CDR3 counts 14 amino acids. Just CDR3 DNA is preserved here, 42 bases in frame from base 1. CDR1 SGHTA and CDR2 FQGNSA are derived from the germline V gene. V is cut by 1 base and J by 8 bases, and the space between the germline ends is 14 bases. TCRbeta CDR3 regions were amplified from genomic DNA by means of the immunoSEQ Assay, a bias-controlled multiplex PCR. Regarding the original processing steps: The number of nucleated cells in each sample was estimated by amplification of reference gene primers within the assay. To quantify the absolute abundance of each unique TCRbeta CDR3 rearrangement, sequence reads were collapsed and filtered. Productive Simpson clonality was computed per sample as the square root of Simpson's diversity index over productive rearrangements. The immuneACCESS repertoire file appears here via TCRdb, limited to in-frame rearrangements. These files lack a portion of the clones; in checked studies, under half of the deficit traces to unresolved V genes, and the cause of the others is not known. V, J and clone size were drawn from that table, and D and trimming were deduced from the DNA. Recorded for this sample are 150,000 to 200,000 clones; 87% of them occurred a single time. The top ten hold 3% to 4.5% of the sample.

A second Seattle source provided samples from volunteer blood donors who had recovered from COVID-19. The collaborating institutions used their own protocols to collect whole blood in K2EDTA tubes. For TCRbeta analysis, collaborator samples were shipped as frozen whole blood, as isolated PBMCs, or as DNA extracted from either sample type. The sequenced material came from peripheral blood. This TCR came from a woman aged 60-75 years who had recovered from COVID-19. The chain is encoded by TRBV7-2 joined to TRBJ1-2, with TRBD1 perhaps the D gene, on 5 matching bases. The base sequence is TGTGCCAGCAGCTTAGATCAGGGTTGGGGCGGCTACACCTTC. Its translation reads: CASSLDQGWGGYTF.